This T cell receptor (beta chain) appears in the sequencing data of a study of shared clonotypes between healthy human individuals. Study findings and constraints: Generation of non-shared clonotypes was less probable than generation of clonotypes shared by all four donors. With few donors, the genetic and exposure-history diversity represented was limited.

The CDR3 has 16 amino acids. V lost 10 bases, J lost 6 bases, and 25 bases lay in between. Per germline, CDR1 SEHNR and CDR2 FQNEAQ (reference sequence). Researchers divided each subset's genomic DNA evenly across several immunoSEQ plates. The table came from immunoSEQ multiplex PCR; TCRdb's copy has only in-frame clones and leaves some out. The sample holds about 2.1 million clones, just over 90% seen once. Of note for this clone: Its specificity is not known.

Naive CD8 isolation took CD45RO-negative cells positively selected for CCR7 and excluded terminally differentiated effector memory CD45RA+ cells. Recent vaccinations or acute infections were absent in the healthy HIV-negative adult donors. Sequenced input: naive CD8+ T cells from PBMCs. This chain uses TRBV7-9 with TRBJ2-1; tentatively, D is TRBD1 (6 bases). This TCR was recovered from a man aged 18 to 30 in good health. Some clones in this sample may be carry-over from other donors' samples. The CDR3 here is CATPTGTTEGVNEQFF. The CDR3 DNA reads as TGTGCCACCCCGACAGGAACAACTGAGGGGGTCAATGAGCAGTTCTTC.